Reported below is one TCR beta chain. Its specificity is unknown. Here immunoSEQ multiplex PCR was the method, and the copy in TCRdb shows in-frame clones only, minus some. Among about 66,000 clones listed, roughly 87% were seen once. Sampled blood was obtained at baseline, cycle 4 day 1, and cycle 7 day 1. The record originates from a study of OX40 agonist ivuxolimab in advanced cancers. Across the whole study: All patients had ivuxolimab intravenously every 2 weeks at 0.01 to 10 mg/kg. The group had a mean age of about 60 years, ranged from 23 to 79, and was 80% to 85% male.

Findings of the study overall: Low normalized clonal expansion also occurred in some nonresponding patients.

This clonotype originated in an adult with an advanced solid tumor such as melanoma, head and neck, liver or kidney cancer. The source was CD4+ or CD8+ T cells sorted from blood, collected in a trial of the OX40 agonist ivuxolimab.

The CDR3 here is CASSLGTAEGSPLHF. The CDR3 DNA sequence: TGTGCCAGCAGTCTCGGGACGGCGGAGGGCTCACCCCTCCACTTT. The genes are TRBV6-6 and TRBJ1-6; D might be TRBD1 (5 bases). V was trimmed by 5 bases and J by 10 bases, leaving 18 bases between them. Germline-derived CDR1 and CDR2 are MNHNY and SVGAGI (reference sequence). The CDR3 is 15 amino acids.